Listed here are 23 T cell receptor beta chains from one sample, sequenced in a study of T cells after yellow fever vaccination. TCRdb redid the calling of the 5' RACE reads with MiXCR, one entry per CDR3 protein. The sample includes approximately 600,000 distinct CDR3 sequences, approximately 13% seen only once; the top ten take 15%. Source: PBMCs, taken on the day of the yellow fever booster vaccination. All receptors come from a man aged 30-40 years who received the YFV17D yellow fever vaccine.

V is TRBV11-2 and J is TRBJ2-3, with a tentative D call TRBD2 (6 bases). Germline V lookup: CDR1 SGHAT, CDR2 FQNNGV. This CDR3 is 15 amino acids long. V was clipped by 6 bases and J by 4 bases, with 17 bases between them. CDR3 loop: CASRLMGGRPDTQYF. CDR3 nucleotide sequence: TGTGCCAGCAGATTAATGGGAGGACGGCCAGATACGCAGTATTTT.

The chain couples TRBV18 to TRBJ2-1; a possible D gene is TRBD2 (5 bases). CDR1 is KGHSH and CDR2 is LQKENI in the germline V gene. V was trimmed by 6 bases and J by 1 base, leaving 16 bases between them. This CDR3 region has 16 residues. The CDR3 protein is CASSSGVRGSYNEQFF. The CDR3 DNA is TGTGCCAGCTCGTCCGGTGTCCGGGGATCCTACAATGAGCAGTTCTTC.

The chain uses TRBV29-1 and TRBJ1-2; D is possibly TRBD1 (5 bases). Trimming pared 3 bases from V and 1 base from J, leaving 9 bases between. The CDR3 sequence is 13 residues long. Germline V CDR1 and CDR2: SQVTM, ANQGSEA. CDR3 DNA sequence: TGCAGCGTTGAGGGACCGCGTAACTATGGCTACACCTTC. This translates into CSVEGPRNYGYTF.

The chain joins TRBV6-2 or TRBV6-3 to TRBJ2-1, with 9 positions matching TRBD2. With 6 bases clipped from V and 9 bases from J, the junction kept 12 bases outside the gene matches. CDR3 length equals 15 residues. Germline values: CDR1 MNHEY, CDR2 SVGEGT. CDR3 protein: CASSPDGSGSFEQFF. For the CDR3, the DNA is TGTGCCAGCAGCCCAGATGGTAGCGGGAGCTTTGAGCAGTTCTTC.

The chain has TRBV5-1 and TRBJ1-2; possibly TRBD1 for D (6 bases). The CDR3 contains 18 residues. In germline, CDR1 is SGHRS, CDR2 YFSETQ. Trimming took 2 bases from V and 7 from J, leaving 27 bases between them. As DNA, the CDR3 is TGCGCCAGCAGCTTCGAAACGCGCCGGGACACAAGTTCGGGTGGCTACACCTTC. It is translated as CASSFETRRDTSSGGYTF.

The genes are TRBV6-5 and TRBJ2-2; TRBD2 is a possible D gene (5 bases). The CDR3 contains 11 residues. Trimming removed 10 bases from V and 6 bases from J, with 9 bases in between. From germline, CDR1 is MNHEY and CDR2 SVGAGI. CDR3 coding DNA: TGTGCCACCAAGGGAGCCGGGGAGCTGTTTTTT. This sequence encodes CATKGAGELFF.

The chain is built from TRBV2 and TRBJ2-3; 8 bases line up with TRBD1. V shed 4 bases and J 5 bases; nucleotides not matched to a gene: 2. CDR1 is SNHLY and CDR2 is FYNNEI in the germline V gene. The CDR3 spans 13 residues. As DNA, the CDR3 is TGTGCCAGCAGTGGGACAGGGAGAGATACGCAGTATTTT. Translated, it gives CASSGTGRDTQYF.

The chain recombines TRBV7-2 with TRBJ2-7; D not certain. In germline, CDR1 is SGHTA, CDR2 FQGNSA. Trimming removed 4 bases from V and 6 bases from J, with 16 bases in between. The CDR3 runs 14 residues. CDR3 in DNA: TGTGCCAGCAGCTCCTCGCTGGGTGTAACCGAGCAGTACTTC. Encoded protein: CASSSSLGVTEQYF.

The rearrangement uses TRBV29-1 and TRBJ1-3; D is undetermined. Between the trimmed V and J ends, which lost 4 bases and 0 bases, there was a span of 7 bases. CDR1 and CDR2 from the germline V gene are SQVTM and ANQGSEA. There are 13 residues in the CDR3. The DNA for the CDR3 is TGCAGCGTTGCACCGAGCTCTGGAAACACCATATATTTT. Its translation is CSVAPSSGNTIYF.

The chain employs TRBV4-3 and TRBJ2-1, with D possibly TRBD2 on 7 matching bases. Per germline, CDR1 LGHNA and CDR2 YSLEER. The V end was cut by 1 base, the J end by 1 base, with 17 bases between. This CDR3 is built from 18 residues. CDR3 nucleotide sequence: TGCGCCAGCAGCCAAGTGGGGGGGGGCGGGAGTTCCTACAATGAGCAGTTCTTC. The encoded protein is CASSQVGGGGSSYNEQFF.

The rearrangement uses TRBV20-1 and TRBJ2-1; D unclear. Germline V CDR1 and CDR2: DFQATT, SNEGSKA (reference sequence). Between the trimmed V and J ends, which lost 1 base and 5 bases, there was a span of 9 bases. The length of the CDR3 is 13 residues. The chain's CDR3 is CSARVLNHNEQFF. CDR3 nucleotide sequence: TGCAGTGCTAGAGTTCTGAACCACAATGAGCAGTTCTTC.

This clonotype was seen a handful of times. This sequence joins TRBV20-1 and TRBJ2-1, with D perhaps matching TRBD2 (5 bases). The CDR3 has 15 amino acids. Germline CDR1 DFQATT, CDR2 SNEGSKA (reference sequence). V gave up 6 bases and J gave up 0 bases, with 15 bases separating them. As DNA, the CDR3 is TGCAGTGCCGCCGGCGTCAGCGGCTCCTACAATGAGCAGTTCTTC. Translated, it gives CSAAGVSGSYNEQFF.

This clonotype was seen a handful of times. This chain connects TRBV9 to TRBJ2-1; 10 nucleotides agree with TRBD2. Germline V CDR1 and CDR2: SGDLS, YYNGEE. The CDR3 spans 15 residues. J gave up 5 bases and V 3 bases, and 5 bases lay outside the gene matches. DNA of the CDR3: TGTGCCAGCAGCGGCGGACTAGCGGTGCACAATGAGCAGTTCTTC. Amino acid sequence: CASSGGLAVHNEQFF.

The CDR3 nucleotides read TGTGCCAGCACCCACAGGACGGGACAGAGCTCCTACAATGAGCAGTTCTTC. Protein product: CASTHRTGQSSYNEQFF. The chain joins TRBV3-1 to TRBJ2-1; 7 bases match TRBD1. Germline assignment: CDR1 LGHDT and CDR2 YNNKEL (reference sequence). V lost 7 bases and J lost 0; bases outside the gene matches: 12. The CDR3 contains 17 residues.

This rearrangement joins TRBV24-1 to TRBJ2-1; 11 bases line up with TRBD2. The CDR3 extends over 16 amino acids. CDR1 KGHDR and CDR2 SFDVKD come from the germline V gene. Trimming cost V 9 bases and J 2 bases; bases outside gene matches: 8. The CDR3 is CATGGSGRAPYNEQFF. CDR3 coding DNA: TGTGCCACCGGGGGTAGCGGGAGGGCCCCCTACAATGAGCAGTTCTTC.

This clonotype was observed a few times. This chain links TRBV4-2 with TRBJ1-1; D uncertain. The germline gives CDR1 LGHNA, CDR2 YNFKEQ. V was clipped by 4 bases and J by 7 bases, with 13 bases between them. This CDR3 is 13 amino acids long. The CDR3 sequence: CASSPGPPNEAFF. For the CDR3, the DNA is TGTGCCAGCAGCCCCGGGCCCCCGAATGAAGCTTTCTTT.

This clonotype was seen more than once but under ten times. The J gene is TRBJ2-3, the V gene TRBV18; 13 bases are a match to TRBD2. Germline trimming cut 4 bases from V and 0 bases from J; bases unmatched to any gene: 7. Germline V CDR1 and CDR2: KGHSH, LQKENI. The CDR3 length is 18 residues. CDR3: CASSLVGTSGTSTDTQYF. The CDR3 DNA sequence: TGTGCCAGCTCACTTGTCGGGACTAGCGGGACCAGCACAGATACGCAGTATTTT.

CDR3 coding DNA: TGCAGCGTTGCCGGGCGGCGGGAGACCCAGTACTTC. The encoded protein is CSVAGRRETQYF. This chain joins TRBV29-1 and TRBJ2-5; no reliable D call. Germline lookup yields CDR1 SQVTM and CDR2 ANQGSEA. The length of the CDR3 is 12 residues. V was pared by 4 bases and J by 5 bases, with 11 bases between.

This clonotype turned up a few times. The rearrangement uses TRBV5-1 and TRBJ2-7, with TRBD2 as a possible D gene (6 bases). The CDR3 spans 17 residues. V gave up 3 bases and J gave up 7 bases, with 26 bases separating them. From germline, CDR1 is SGHRS and CDR2 YFSETQ. The DNA for the CDR3 is TGCGCCAGCAGCTACGAGGGACTCCAAAGTTCCCTGGGGGAGCAGTACTTC. Amino acid sequence: CASSYEGLQSSLGEQYF.

This clonotype was observed a handful of times. The chain has TRBV4-3 and TRBJ2-3, with 8 positions matching TRBD2. J gave up 2 bases and V 1 base, and 8 bases lay outside the gene matches. Germline CDR1 LGHNA, CDR2 YSLEER. CDR3 size: 17 residues. The DNA of the CDR3 is TGCGCCAGCAGCCAAGGCCACCTAGCGGGCATCACAGATACGCAGTATTTT. Its protein is CASSQGHLAGITDTQYF.

This clonotype was detected only a few times. The gene calls are TRBV12-3 or TRBV12-4 and TRBJ2-1; possible D gene TRBD2, 5 bases. V dropped 2 bases and J dropped 5 bases, with 19 bases sitting between them. This CDR3 contains 17 residues. CDR3 DNA sequence: TGTGCCAGCAGTTTAATCGGGCTAGCCCCCGGTCACAATGAGCAGTTCTTC. Protein product: CASSLIGLAPGHNEQFF.

This clonotype has a handful of counts. The rearrangement joins TRBV7-3 to TRBJ2-7; D is unclear. Trimming stripped 1 base from V and 3 bases from J, with 13 bases between. Germline V gives CDR1 SGHTA, CDR2 FQGTGA. This CDR3 region has 15 residues. The CDR3 loop is CASSLIAPYGYEQYF. CDR3 DNA sequence: TGTGCCAGCAGCTTAATAGCCCCGTATGGCTACGAGCAGTACTTC.

This chain joins TRBV12-3 or TRBV12-4 and TRBJ2-3, with D maybe TRBD2 (6 bases). CDR3 size: 15 residues. Trimming shortened V by 2 bases and J by 3 bases, and 12 bases separated the two germline ends. CDR3 nucleotide sequence: TGTGCCAGCAGTTTAAAGGCAGGGAGGACAGATACGCAGTATTTT. This codes for CASSLKAGRTDTQYF.